This record looks at one T cell receptor (beta chain) sequence and its context. This sample was taken from a study of Ad26.COV2.S vaccination and SARS-CoV-2 variants. This table comes from immunoSEQ multiplex PCR, and its TCRdb copy is limited to in-frame clones, with some not included. There are approximately 400,000 clones in the sample; 92% occur only once, and 3% to 4% lies in the top ten. The CDR3 runs to 15 residues. Germline assignment: CDR1 MGHRA and CDR2 YSYEKL. Trimming stripped 1 base from V and 5 bases from J, with 11 bases between. The receptor comes from a human donor who had recovered from COVID-19. The chain carries TRBV4-1 and TRBJ1-4; D unresolved. Sequenced here: peripheral blood, sampled after recovery from COVID-19. The CDR3 loop reads CASSQVGSRNEKLFF. In DNA form, the CDR3 reads TGCGCCAGCAGCCAAGTGGGGTCCAGAAATGAAAAACTGTTTTTT.